This T cell receptor beta chain stems from a study of blood T cell repertoires in COVID-19. Produced via immunoSEQ multiplex PCR; TCRdb's table is partial and in-frame only. The table has approximately 300,000 clones, 70% to 90% seen once. There are 12 residues in the CDR3. Trimming pared 7 bases from V and 3 bases from J, leaving 12 bases between. Germline V gene sequence: CDR1 SQVTM, CDR2 ANQGSEA. V gene TRBV29-1 combines with J gene TRBJ1-1; D gene unclear. The source of this sequence is a woman between 18 and 29 years old who had recovered from COVID-19. Material for sequencing was PBMCs or T cells enriched from blood (not recorded which). The CDR3 region is CSGGDGDTEAFF. For the CDR3, the DNA is TGCAGCGGGGGAGACGGGGACACTGAAGCTTTCTTT.